The source of this TCR beta chain is a study of vaccination and CD4 T cells after COVID-19. Overall study context: Overlapping spike peptides served as the stimulus for the cells. These peptides came from SARS-CoV-2 and from the common cold coronaviruses HCoV-NL63, HCoV-OC43 and HCoV-229E. Notes on the study in general: The median proportion of reactive clones detected only post-vaccination in convalescent patients was around 89%.

There are a few counts of this clonotype. Its antigen is not identified. Sequencing of DNA taken from cultured CD4+ T cells relied on the Oncomine TCR Beta short-read assay. TCRdb reprocessed the PCR reads with MiXCR, giving one entry per CDR3 protein. The sample yields thousands of distinct CDR3 sequences, roughly 48% seen once. CDR1 is SEHNR, CDR2 FQNEAQ, per germline (reference sequence). V lost 1 base and J 0 bases, leaving 12 bases between the germline ends. CDR3 size: 16 residues. Regarding treatment: approximately nine-day PBMC culture with coronavirus spike peptide pools or control peptides (ViraFEST assay). The unexposed donor provided CD4+ T cells, which were taken before the COVID-19 pandemic (2011-2018). The authors swapped half the medium for fresh IL-2 medium on days 3 and 7. The authors isolated CD4+ T cells by negative selection after around 11 days of culture.

The TCR originated in a human donor in good health. The specimen was CD4+ T cells from blood, cultured in vitro. The chain recombines TRBV7-9 with TRBJ1-2, with D uncertain. CDR3 DNA sequence: TGTGCCAGCAGCTTAGTAGGGCAGAGGTCTAACTATGGCTACACCTTC. Protein product: CASSLVGQRSNYGYTF.